Below, 30 T cell receptor beta chains from the same sample are listed, as sequenced in a study of regulatory T cells in long-lasting Graves disease. Construction of TCR beta libraries relied on iRepertoire HTBI primers and on Arm-PCR targeting CDR3 regions. In TCRdb, the multiplex PCR reads were re-called with MiXCR into one record per CDR3 protein. This sample has about 520,000 distinct CDR3 sequences, with around 13% found just once. Time point in this sample: newly diagnosed GD, antithyroid drugs for less than 3 months. RNA isolated from PBMCs was used to make the TCR library. The sample also formed part of further work on T cells in Graves' hyperthyroidism and ophthalmopathy.

The starting material was peripheral blood mononuclear cells (PBMCs), obtained at new diagnosis, from a patient treated with antithyroid drugs. The receptors were gathered from a woman under 40 with Graves disease.

This clonotype has a count of ten or more. V is TRBV20-1 and J is TRBJ2-4, with TRBD2 matching 10 bases. The V gene end was trimmed by 7 bases and the J gene end by 7 bases; junction bases not matched to a gene: 7. The CDR3 covers 13 residues. CDR1 DFQATT and CDR2 SNEGSKA come from the germline V gene (reference sequence). CDR3 protein: CSVASSGGNIQYF. In nucleotides, the CDR3 is TGCAGTGTGGCTTCTAGCGGGGGTAACATTCAGTACTTC.

In this sample, this clonotype turned up many times. V gene TRBV12-3 or TRBV12-4 combines with J gene TRBJ2-5; 8 bases line up with TRBD1. V lost 6 bases and J lost 1; bases outside the gene matches: 10. The CDR3 contains 16 residues. CDR3 residues: CASSRTGSRGQETQYF. The CDR3 DNA reads TGTGCCAGCAGCCGGACAGGGTCCAGGGGCCAAGAGACCCAGTACTTC.

This clonotype occurred many times. J is TRBJ2-7 and V is TRBV3-1; 9 bases align to TRBD2. CDR3 size: 17 residues. Per germline, CDR1 LGHDT and CDR2 YNNKEL (reference sequence). V lost 0 bases, J lost 2 bases, and 8 bases stayed unmatched. The chain's CDR3 is CASSQDKAGGNPYEQYF. DNA for the CDR3: TGTGCCAGCAGCCAAGATAAAGCGGGAGGAAACCCCTACGAGCAGTACTTC.

There are many counts of this clonotype. The chain recombines TRBV6-5 with TRBJ1-1, with a weak D call TRBD1 (5 bases). Per germline, CDR1 MNHEY and CDR2 SVGAGI. Between the trimmed V and J ends, which lost 0 bases and 0 bases, there was a span of 14 bases. The CDR3 covers 17 residues. The CDR3 is CASSYSTRGWLNTEAFF. The CDR3 region has the DNA TGTGCCAGCAGTTACTCGACCCGGGGCTGGTTGAACACTGAAGCTTTCTTT.

The chain recombines TRBV9 with TRBJ2-5, with 7 bases matching TRBD2. Germline CDR1 is SGDLS and CDR2 is YYNGEE. The CDR3 covers 15 residues. V dropped 0 bases and J dropped 5; count of bases not matched to a gene: 7. DNA for the CDR3: TGTGCCAGCAGCGTAGCCAGCGGGAAATGGGAGACCCAGTACTTC. Translated, it gives CASSVASGKWETQYF.

This clonotype was recorded at least ten times. This chain connects TRBV20-1 to TRBJ2-7, with 7 bases fitting TRBD1. Germline V gives CDR1 DFQATT, CDR2 SNEGSKA (reference sequence). V gave up 1 base and J gave up 0 bases; unmatched junction bases: 3. The CDR3 runs to 14 residues. The CDR3 reads CSARGDSNSYEQYF. CDR3 in DNA: TGCAGTGCTAGAGGGGACAGTAACTCCTACGAGCAGTACTTC.

This clonotype has a count of ten or more. The V and J genes are TRBV3-1 and TRBJ1-1, with no clear D. Trimming shortened V by 0 bases and J by 6 bases, and 8 bases separated the two germline ends. Germline values: CDR1 LGHDT, CDR2 YNNKEL (reference sequence). There are 13 residues in the CDR3. As DNA, the CDR3 is TGTGCCAGCAGCCAAGATCGGCTGTCTGAAGCTTTCTTT. It is translated as CASSQDRLSEAFF.

This clonotype was seen repeatedly, ten times or more. V gene TRBV11-2 combines with J gene TRBJ1-5; the D gene is possibly TRBD1 (6 bases). The V and J ends lost 4 bases and 7 bases respectively, with 11 bases between them. The CDR3 extends over 13 amino acids. Germline values: CDR1 SGHAT, CDR2 FQNNGV. CDR3 bases: TGTGCCAGCAGCTCCAGGGGTAGCCAGCCCCAGCATTTT. Its protein is CASSSRGSQPQHF.

This clonotype has a count of ten or more. The V call is TRBV6-1, the J call TRBJ2-2; 13 positions match TRBD2. The CDR3 extends over 17 amino acids. Germline values: CDR1 MNHNS, CDR2 SASEGT. The V gene end was trimmed by 1 base and the J gene end by 5 bases; junction bases not matched to a gene: 4. The CDR3 region has the DNA TGTGCCAGCAGTGAAGTACCGGGACTAGCGGGGACCGGGGAGCTGTTTTTT. As protein: CASSEVPGLAGTGELFF.

This clonotype has at least ten counts. CDR3 sequence: CASSEQWGIRSNEQYF. The CDR3, as DNA: TGTGCCAGCAGCGAACAATGGGGGATACGCAGCAACGAGCAGTACTTC. This chain joins TRBV7-8 and TRBJ2-7; possibly TRBD1 or TRBD2 for D (5 bases each). The V end lost 5 bases, the J end lost 5 bases, and 22 bases lay between the germline ends. Germline loops: CDR1 SGHVS, CDR2 FQNEAQ. The CDR3 length is 16 residues.

Comments on this clonotype: A much larger clonotype is one base distant, so this may be a read error. The rearrangement links TRBV2 to TRBJ2-2; the D gene is possibly TRBD1 (6 bases). Germline V CDR1 and CDR2: SNHLY, FYNNEI. The CDR3 has 17 amino acids. The CDR3: CASSRTQGLKNTRELFF. The CDR3 DNA follows: TGTGCCAGCAGCAGGACACAGGGATTAAAGAACACCAGGGAGCTGTTTTTT. The full variable domain, rest sourced from reference TRBV2 and TRBJ2-2, is EPEVTQTPSHQVTQMGQEVILRCVPISNHLYFYWYRQILGQKVEFLVSFYNNEISEKSEIFDDQFSVERPDGSNFTLKIRSTKLEDSAMYFCASSRTQGLKNTRELFFGEGSRLTVL.

This clonotype showed up many times. The chain has TRBV6-1 and TRBJ2-3; TRBD1 is a possible D gene (6 bases). Trimming shortened V by 5 bases and J by 6 bases, and 15 bases separated the two germline ends. Germline CDR1 and CDR2: MNHNS and SASEGT. The CDR3 is 14 residues long. This CDR3 is CASSQRLTGDTQYF. In DNA, the CDR3 is TGTGCCAGCAGTCAGAGACTAACAGGGGATACGCAGTATTTT.

On this clonotype: Only one base separates this from a far larger clonotype, so it likely reflects a read error. J is TRBJ2-3 and V is TRBV28; D is undetermined. With the DNA end fitting TRBJ1-1 better, the J assignment may be wrong. Germline CDR1 MDHEN, CDR2 SYDVKM. The CDR3 has 16 amino acids. The CDR3 reads CASGLLADPGETEAFF. CDR3 bases: TGTGCCAGCGGTTTATTGGCAGACCCGGGAGAAACTGAAGCTTTCTTT.

This clonotype was found a few times. The chain couples TRBV7-9 to TRBJ1-3; TRBD1 is a possible D gene (5 bases). Trimming removed 5 bases from V and 4 bases from J, with 12 bases in between. The germline gives CDR1 SEHNR, CDR2 FQNEAQ (reference sequence). The CDR3 extends over 14 amino acids. CDR3 nucleotide sequence: TGTGCCAGCAGCGCACAGGTGTTAGGAAACACCATATATTTT. Its protein product is CASSAQVLGNTIYF. Combining the CDR3 with reference TRBV7-9 and TRBJ1-3 gives the whole variable domain DTGVSQNPRHKITKRGQNVTFRCDPISEHNRLYWYRQTLGQGPEFLTYFQNEAQLEKSRLLSDRFSAERPKGSFSTLEIQRTEQGDSAMYLCASSAQVLGNTIYFGEGSWLTVV.

The V and J genes are TRBV5-1 and TRBJ2-1; D not certain. Germline V gene sequence: CDR1 SGHRS, CDR2 YFSETQ. The CDR3 sequence is 12 residues long. Trimming shortened V by 3 bases and J by 9 bases, and 10 bases separated the two germline ends. CDR3 sequence reads: CASSSMWGEQFF. The CDR3 DNA reads as TGCGCCAGCAGCTCTATGTGGGGTGAGCAGTTCTTC.

This clonotype was seen a few times. This chain connects TRBV6-9 to TRBJ1-5; D unresolved. The CDR3 extends over 17 amino acids. The V end was cut by 3 bases, the J end by 0 bases, with 15 bases between. Germline V gives CDR1 MNHGY, CDR2 SVAAGI. CDR3 sequence reads: CASSYGDLSDSNQPQHF. CDR3 coding DNA: TGTGCCAGCAGTTACGGGGATTTATCGGATAGCAATCAGCCCCAGCATTTT.

The chain joins TRBV11-2 to TRBJ2-5, with 9 bases lining up with TRBD2. Trimming removed 1 base from V and 0 bases from J; junction bases left unmatched: 9. The CDR3 length is 18 residues. Germline V gene sequence: CDR1 SGHAT, CDR2 FQNNGV. CDR3 residues: CASSLVKSSGTYQETQYF. DNA of the CDR3: TGTGCCAGCAGCTTAGTAAAGTCTAGCGGGACGTACCAAGAGACCCAGTACTTC.

The rearrangement joins TRBV9 to TRBJ2-3, with D perhaps TRBD1 or TRBD2 (5 bases each). The CDR3 loop spans 18 amino acids. CDR1 and CDR2 from the germline V gene are SGDLS and YYNGEE. V was clipped by 2 bases and J by 1 base, with 20 bases between them. The CDR3: CASSVGVLASRGTDTQYF. CDR3 nucleotides: TGTGCCAGCAGCGTGGGGGTTCTGGCGTCCAGGGGCACAGATACGCAGTATTTT. The full variable domain, in which reference TRBV9 and TRBJ2-3 provide the parts outside the CDR3, is DSGVTQTPKHLITATGQRVTLRCSPRSGDLSVYWYQQSLDQGLQFLIQYYNGEERAKGNILERFSAQQFPDLHSELNLSSLELGDSALYFCASSVGVLASRGTDTQYFGPGTRLTVL.

The chain combines TRBV28 with TRBJ2-4; 10 bases are shared with TRBD1. The CDR3 is 17 amino acids. Germline V gives CDR1 MDHEN, CDR2 SYDVKM. The ends lost 5 bases at V and 7 bases at J; junction bases unmatched: 14. The CDR3 coding sequence is TGTGCCAGCAGTCTCTCGGGACAGGGGTCGCAAAGGAACATTCAGTACTTC. Protein: CASSLSGQGSQRNIQYF. Drawing the rest from reference TRBV28 and TRBJ2-4, the complete variable domain is DVKVTQSSRYLVKRTGEKVFLECVQDMDHENMFWYRQDPGLGLRLIYFSYDVKMKEKGDIPEGYSVSREKKERFSLILESASTNQTSMYLCASSLSGQGSQRNIQYFGAGTRLSVL.

About this clonotype itself: The conserved final phenylalanine or tryptophan is absent from the CDR3, which likely points to a read error. J is TRBJ1-6 and V is TRBV11-2; D gene unclear. Between the trimmed V and J ends, which lost 3 bases and 0 bases, there was a span of 9 bases. In germline, CDR1 is SGHAT, CDR2 FQNNGV. The CDR3 is 16 residues long. In DNA, the CDR3 is TGTGCCAGCAGCTTTAGCGGAAGCTCCTATAATTCACCCCTCCACCTT. It specifies CASSFSGSSYNSPLHL.

This clonotype was observed at least ten times. This chain links TRBV20-1 with TRBJ1-1, with D hard to call. Per germline, CDR1 DFQATT and CDR2 SNEGSKA (reference sequence). The V and J ends lost 6 bases and 5 bases respectively, with 7 bases between them. The CDR3 runs to 10 residues. The DNA for the CDR3 is TGCAGTGCCCCCCTGACTGAAGCTTTCTTT. Protein: CSAPLTEAFF.

The chain couples TRBV7-8 to TRBJ1-1; D remains unclear. Germline assignment: CDR1 SGHVS and CDR2 FQNEAQ. CDR3 length: 13 residues. Trimming pared 1 base from V and 6 bases from J, leaving 9 bases between. CDR3 coding DNA: TGTGCCAGCAGCTTAGACGGATTCGCTGAAGCTTTCTTT. Amino acid sequence: CASSLDGFAEAFF.

This clonotype was counted at least ten times. The V gene is TRBV7-9, the J gene TRBJ2-5, with 10 bases lining up with TRBD1. The V and J ends lost 4 bases and 1 base, in that order; junction bases with no gene match: 9. CDR1 is SEHNR, CDR2 FQNEAQ, per germline (reference sequence). The CDR3 spans 17 residues. As DNA, the CDR3 is TGTGCCAGCAGCTCGGGTGGGACAGGGGCCACCCAAGAGACCCAGTACTTC. Translation: CASSSGGTGATQETQYF.

The table lists this clonotype with many counts. The rearrangement uses TRBV5-6 and TRBJ2-2; the D gene is possibly TRBD1 (5 bases). The V end was cut by 3 bases, the J end by 8 bases, with 11 bases between. Germline values: CDR1 SGHDT, CDR2 YYEEEE. The CDR3 has 13 amino acids. The CDR3 coding sequence is TGTGCCAGCAGCTCCCGGGCAGGGGGGGAGCTGTTTTTT. It yields the protein CASSSRAGGELFF.

This clonotype has only a few counts. The rearrangement uses TRBV11-2 and TRBJ1-5; the D is unclear. CDR3 length equals 13 residues. Germline V gene data show CDR1 as SGHAT and CDR2 as FQNNGV. The V end was cut by 0 bases, the J end by 9 bases, with 9 bases between. The CDR3 DNA sequence: TGTGCCAGCAGCTTAGACGTTAGTTTGCCCCAGCATTTT. Encoded protein: CASSLDVSLPQHF.

This clonotype has ten or more counts. The chain combines TRBV18 with TRBJ2-5; D not certain. V was clipped by 2 bases and J by 5 bases, with 12 bases between them. The length of the CDR3 is 14 residues. The germline CDR1 and CDR2 sequences are KGHSH and LQKENI. As DNA, the CDR3 is TGTGCCAGCTCACCATCAACAACGAGGGAGACCCAGTACTTC. This gives the protein CASSPSTTRETQYF.

This clonotype was seen ten or more times. J is TRBJ2-2 and V is TRBV11-3, with 10 bases matching TRBD2. Per the germline V gene, CDR1 is SGHNT and CDR2 is YENEEA. The trim removed 4 bases at V and 6 bases at J, leaving 8 bases unmatched. The CDR3 spans 16 residues. The DNA of the CDR3 is TGTGCCAGCAGCTCCCAGCGGGAGGGTAAAGCCGGGGAGCTGTTTTTT. It codes for CASSSQREGKAGELFF.

The chain uses TRBV4-1 and TRBJ1-1, with D possibly TRBD1 on 5 matching bases. Germline CDR1 MGHRA, CDR2 YSYEKL. The V and J ends lost 5 bases and 10 bases respectively, with 17 bases between them. The CDR3 has 13 residues. CDR3 residues: CASSSGGTVRAFF. CDR3 nucleotide sequence: TGCGCCAGCAGCTCTGGGGGGACGGTGAGAGCTTTCTTT.

This clonotype was counted many times. The J gene is TRBJ2-3, the V gene TRBV20-1, with D perhaps TRBD2 (6 bases). V was pared by 5 bases and J by 2 bases, with 14 bases between. This CDR3 comprises 14 residues. Per the germline V gene, CDR1 is DFQATT and CDR2 is SNEGSKA (reference sequence). CDR3 residues: CSAAPDYLTDTQYF. The CDR3 DNA follows: TGCAGTGCTGCCCCGGACTATCTCACAGATACGCAGTATTTT.

In its sample, this clonotype was seen once. V gene TRBV27 combines with J gene TRBJ1-2; 9 nucleotides align to TRBD1. The CDR3 extends over 14 amino acids. Per germline, CDR1 MNHEY and CDR2 SMNVEV (reference sequence). J gave up 2 bases and V 4 bases, and 2 bases lay outside the gene matches. DNA of the CDR3: TGTGCCAGCAGTTCCGGGACAGGGAACTATGGCTACACCTTC. This gives the protein CASSSGTGNYGYTF.